The 30 T cell receptor beta chains presented below share a single source sample, sequenced in a study of beta chain features in type 1 diabetes. The whole isolated RNA underwent reverse transcription, so sequencing captured expressed TCRB transcripts. The table came from immunoSEQ multiplex PCR; TCRdb's copy has only in-frame clones and leaves some out. The table shows roughly 400,000 clones, with roughly 14% occurring only once. Sequencing input: naive CD4+ T cells from blood. These receptors were taken from a man aged 25 to 40 in good health.

V is TRBV7-8 and J is TRBJ2-6; D is perhaps TRBD2 (5 bases). Looked up from germline, CDR1 is SGHVS and CDR2 is FQNEAQ. Deletions cut 7 bases from V and 2 bases from J, with 18 bases between. This CDR3 is built from 17 residues. The CDR3 coding sequence is TGTGCCAGCACCCAAGCCTTAATCGGGGCTGGGGCCAACGTCCTGACTTTC. Its translation is CASTQALIGAGANVLTF.

This clone came up a few times. The chain combines TRBV5-5 with TRBJ1-6, with D unresolved. CDR3 length equals 13 residues. In germline, CDR1 is SGHKS, CDR2 YYEKEE (reference sequence). Trimming shortened V by 7 bases and J by 9 bases, and 14 bases separated the two germline ends. For the CDR3, the DNA is TGTGCCAGCTATCGGGGAGCCGGTTCACCCCTCCACTTT. Its translation is CASYRGAGSPLHF.

The rearrangement uses TRBV2 and TRBJ2-4; D not certain. Germline values: CDR1 SNHLY, CDR2 FYNNEI. CDR3 length: 12 amino acids. Between the trimmed V and J ends, which lost 3 bases and 6 bases, there was a span of 6 bases. The CDR3 region has the DNA TGTGCCAGCAGTGAGTCTCCAAACATTCAGTACTTC. It specifies CASSESPNIQYF.

V gene TRBV30 combines with J gene TRBJ1-1; D is ambiguous. V was trimmed by 3 bases and J by 4 bases, leaving 12 bases between them. Germline loops: CDR1 GTSNPN, CDR2 SVGIG (reference sequence). CDR3 size: 13 residues. In DNA, the CDR3 is TGTGCCTGGAGCGATGCAGGCGGCACTGAAGCTTTCTTT. Its translation is CAWSDAGGTEAFF.

The chain employs TRBV7-3 and TRBJ2-7; TRBD2 agrees at 7 bases. The CDR3 covers 15 residues. Germline V lookup: CDR1 SGHTA, CDR2 FQGTGA. The V segment lost 3 bases and the J segment 7 bases; nucleotides outside the gene matches: 12. CDR3 region: CASSFERKTSNEQYV. For the CDR3, the DNA is TGTGCCAGCAGCTTTGAGAGGAAGACTAGCAATGAGCAGTACGTC.

The gene calls are TRBV29-1 and TRBJ1-1, with D perhaps TRBD1 (6 bases). CDR1 SQVTM and CDR2 ANQGSEA come from the germline V gene. The CDR3 loop spans 15 amino acids. Trimming removed 4 bases from V and 1 base from J, with 16 bases in between. CDR3 sequence: CSVVDIWGANTEAFF. For the CDR3, the DNA is TGCAGCGTTGTTGATATTTGGGGGGCGAACACTGAAGCTTTCTTT.

The table lists this clone with a few counts. The rearrangement uses TRBV6-1 and TRBJ1-5; 9 bases line up with TRBD1. V dropped 7 bases and J dropped 4; count of bases not matched to a gene: 5. The CDR3 is 14 residues long. Germline-derived CDR1 and CDR2 are MNHNS and SASEGT. The CDR3 here is CASTQGQGNQPQHF. The DNA of the CDR3 is TGTGCCAGCACTCAAGGACAGGGGAATCAGCCCCAGCATTTT.

The J gene is TRBJ2-4, the V gene TRBV7-2, with no clear D. Germline V gene sequence: CDR1 SGHTA, CDR2 FQGNSA. The CDR3 covers 14 residues. V shed 2 bases and J shed 1 base, with 6 bases lying between them. The CDR3 DNA reads as TGTGCCAGCAGCTTACAATTGGCCAAAAACATTCAGTACTTC. Translation gives CASSLQLAKNIQYF.

This clone was seen many times. This chain joins TRBV29-1 and TRBJ2-6, with D perhaps matching TRBD2 (6 bases). CDR1 and CDR2 from the germline V gene are SQVTM and ANQGSEA. The ends were cut back, 6 bases at V and 4 bases at J, with 16 bases in the middle. The CDR3 loop spans 15 amino acids. The CDR3 here is CSVYDVGGGANVLTF. CDR3 nucleotides: TGCAGCGTGTACGACGTGGGAGGCGGGGCCAACGTCCTGACTTTC.

This clone was observed a handful of times. The V call is TRBV10-3, the J call TRBJ2-1; a weak D match, TRBD2 (6 bases). V was clipped by 10 bases and J by 7 bases, with 26 bases between them. Germline lookup yields CDR1 ENHRY and CDR2 SYGVKD. This CDR3 is 16 amino acids long. The CDR3 nucleotides read TGTGCCACCCGAGTCGGGAATAGCGTAAGCGGGAATGAGCAGTTCTTC. Translating gives CATRVGNSVSGNEQFF.

This clone has just a few counts. Other DNA sequences in this specimen translate into the identical CDR3. The rearrangement uses TRBV30 and TRBJ2-7; D gene ambiguous. The CDR3 extends over 12 amino acids. CDR1 and CDR2 (germline): GTSNPN, SVGIG (reference sequence). Trimming cost V 2 bases and J 6 bases, with 11 bases left between them. The chain's CDR3 is CAWSSRVGEQYV. DNA for the CDR3: TGTGCCTGGAGTTCTAGGGTTGGCGAGCAGTACGTC.

The chain couples TRBV7-6 to TRBJ2-7; 7 nucleotides agree with TRBD2. This CDR3 contains 13 residues. Germline trimming cut 5 bases from V and 3 bases from J; bases unmatched to any gene: 4. CDR1 and CDR2 from the germline V gene are SGHVS and FNYEAQ. CDR3 nucleotide sequence: TGTGCCAGCAGCAAGACTAGCTTCTACGAGCAGTACTTC. Residues: CASSKTSFYEQYF.

CDR3 in DNA: TGTGCCAGCAGCCGCGGACAGGCCAATTCACCCCTCCACTTT. Translation: CASSRGQANSPLHF. The rearrangement links TRBV14 to TRBJ1-6; 7 nucleotides agree with TRBD1. The CDR3 runs 14 residues. Losses at the gene ends were 4 bases for V and 7 bases for J; bases not matched to a gene: 4. Germline values: CDR1 SGHDN, CDR2 FVKESK.

The V call is TRBV18, the J call TRBJ2-1; D is undetermined. CDR1 KGHSH and CDR2 LQKENI come from the germline V gene. The CDR3 runs to 13 residues. V was pared by 3 bases and J by 14 bases, with 17 bases between. CDR3 amino acids: CASSPDSLHVEFF. The CDR3 region has the DNA TGTGCCAGCTCACCCGACTCCCTTCACGTCGAGTTCTTC.

V gene TRBV7-2 combines with J gene TRBJ2-1; no clear D. In germline, CDR1 is SGHTA, CDR2 FQGNSA. This CDR3 is 12 amino acids long. Trimming cost V 5 bases and J 7 bases, with 9 bases left between them. DNA for the CDR3: TGTGCCAGCAGCCCACCCTCTAATGAGCAGTTCTTC. Encoded protein: CASSPPSNEQFF.

This clone was detected a few times. This sequence joins TRBV18 and TRBJ1-1; D gene unclear. Germline assignment: CDR1 KGHSH and CDR2 LQKENI. The CDR3 is 12 residues long. V was pared by 3 bases and J by 7 bases, with 9 bases between. The CDR3: CASSPGSGEAFF. The CDR3, as DNA: TGTGCCAGCTCACCCGGGTCGGGTGAAGCTTTCTTT. Based on the CDR3 plus reference TRBV18 and TRBJ1-1, the full variable domain is NAGVMQNPRHLVRRRGQEARLRCSPMKGHSHVYWYRQLPEEGLKFMVYLQKENIIDESGMPKERFSAEFPKEGPSILRIQQVVRGDSAAYFCASSPGSGEAFFGQGTRLTVV.

The chain combines TRBV4-3 with TRBJ1-4; unclear D gene. The V and J ends lost 0 bases and 6 bases respectively, with 14 bases between them. The CDR3 is 16 amino acids. Germline V CDR1 and CDR2: LGHNA, YSLEER. The chain's CDR3 is CASSQEPPPGHEKLFF. The CDR3 DNA sequence: TGCGCCAGCAGCCAAGAGCCCCCGCCGGGCCATGAAAAACTGTTTTTT.

The chain is built from TRBV20-1 and TRBJ2-7, with unresolved D. The CDR3 is made up of 11 amino acids. Trimming shortened V by 6 bases and J by 6 bases, and 12 bases separated the two germline ends. From germline, CDR1 is DFQATT and CDR2 SNEGSKA (reference sequence). Here the CDR3 reads CSALLGGEQYF. The CDR3 DNA sequence: TGCAGTGCCCTCCTCGGCGGCGAGCAGTACTTC.

This clone appeared a few times. Other DNA variants within this sample encode the same CDR3. The chain has TRBV15 and TRBJ1-5; D unresolved. Trimming left V 1 base short and J 7 bases short, with 5 bases between. The CDR3 runs to 12 residues. Germline assignment: CDR1 LNHNV and CDR2 YYDKDF (reference sequence). Written as DNA, the CDR3 is TGTGCCACCAGCAGAGTGGACCAGCCCCAGCATTTT. Encoded protein: CATSRVDQPQHF.

The chain has TRBV2 and TRBJ1-2, with 7 bases that match TRBD1. This CDR3 contains 13 residues. Germline values: CDR1 SNHLY, CDR2 FYNNEI. V dropped 3 bases and J dropped 2; count of bases not matched to a gene: 0. This CDR3 reads CASSDRGNYGYTF. Here the CDR3 DNA reads TGTGCCAGCAGTGACAGGGGGAACTATGGCTACACCTTC.

This clone was picked up a small number of times. V gene TRBV10-3 combines with J gene TRBJ2-5; the D gene is possibly TRBD1 (6 bases). V shed 6 bases and J shed 2 bases, with 10 bases lying between them. The CDR3 spans 13 residues. In germline, CDR1 is ENHRY, CDR2 SYGVKD. The CDR3 nucleotides are TGTGCCATCAGAGGACAGAGACAAGAGACCCAGTACTTC. This gives the protein CAIRGQRQETQYF.

V gene TRBV2 combines with J gene TRBJ1-1; 9 bases map to TRBD1. V lost 8 bases to trimming and J lost 10 bases; unmatched junction nucleotides: 5. The germline CDR1 and CDR2 sequences are SNHLY and FYNNEI. There are 11 residues in the CDR3. The CDR3 sequence is CASGQGMGAFF. CDR3 nucleotide sequence: TGTGCCAGCGGACAGGGGATGGGAGCTTTCTTT.

There are a few counts of this clone. The chain recombines TRBV14 with TRBJ2-7; D possibly corresponds to TRBD2 (6 bases). The germline gives CDR1 SGHDN, CDR2 FVKESK. The CDR3 runs to 16 residues. Trimming left V 4 bases short and J 7 bases short, with 23 bases between. The CDR3 loop reads CASSPLSGTGFREQYV. The CDR3 DNA is TGTGCCAGCAGCCCTCTCTCCGGGACTGGATTTCGTGAGCAGTACGTC.

This sequence joins TRBV5-6 and TRBJ2-7; no clear D. The CDR3 sequence is 13 residues long. Germline CDR1 SGHDT, CDR2 YYEEEE. Deletions cut 3 bases from V and 3 bases from J, with 10 bases between. The CDR3 loop reads CASSSTHLYEQYV. CDR3 bases: TGTGCCAGCAGCTCCACCCACCTCTACGAGCAGTACGTC.

This clone was detected ten times or more. V is TRBV14 and J is TRBJ2-3, with D uncertain. V was pared by 2 bases and J by 2 bases, with 8 bases between. The CDR3 covers 14 residues. Germline loops: CDR1 SGHDN, CDR2 FVKESK. For the CDR3, the DNA is TGTGCCAGCAGCCAACACCTTATCACAGATACGCAGTATTTT. It codes for CASSQHLITDTQYF.

The V and J genes are TRBV21-1 and TRBJ2-1; the table's D gene call, TRBD1, was not cross checked with the DNA. TRBV21-1 is reported as a pseudogene. This CDR3 is 14 amino acids long. The CDR3 sequence: CAFEKGAPGDEQFF. The CDR3 DNA follows: TGTGCCTTCGAAAAAGGGGCACCCGGCGATGAGCAGTTCTTC.

The V gene is TRBV5-4, the J gene TRBJ2-7; 7 bases agree with TRBD1. Germline CDR1 SGHNT, CDR2 YYREEE (reference sequence). This CDR3 is built from 14 residues. The trim removed 0 bases at V and 2 bases at J, leaving 2 bases unmatched. The CDR3 nucleotides are TGTGCCAGCAGCTTGGAGACAGGGACCTACGAGCAGTACTTC. As protein: CASSLETGTYEQYF.

This clone has more than one count but fewer than ten. The chain is built from TRBV5-1 and TRBJ1-2; tentative D call: TRBD1 (6 bases). The germline gives CDR1 SGHRS, CDR2 YFSETQ. This CDR3 spans 15 amino acids. The germline V and J ends were trimmed by 3 bases and 2 bases, with 14 bases remaining between them. The CDR3 reads CASSSYRAGNYGYTF. The CDR3 DNA follows: TGCGCCAGCAGCTCCTACAGGGCCGGAAACTATGGCTACACCTTC.

This clone was counted between two and nine times. The chain couples TRBV6-5 to TRBJ2-7; TRBD1 aligns across 8 bases. Germline CDR1 reads MNHEY; CDR2 reads SVGAGI. The CDR3 is made up of 14 amino acids. J was trimmed by 6 bases and V by 6 bases; bases with no gene match: 10. CDR3 DNA sequence: TGTGCCAGCAGGAGATCGTCCAGGGGGCCCGAGCAGTACGTC. Residues: CASRRSSRGPEQYV.

This sequence joins TRBV7-9 and TRBJ2-1; D is undetermined. Germline values: CDR1 SEHNR, CDR2 FQNEAQ (reference sequence). The V gene lost 5 bases and the J gene lost 9 bases, with 14 bases spanning the gap. The CDR3 is made up of 13 amino acids. The CDR3 sequence: CASSPDPVGEQFF. The CDR3 nucleotides read TGTGCCAGCAGCCCCGACCCAGTGGGTGAGCAGTTCTTC. The complete variable domain, with remaining parts taken from reference TRBV7-9 and TRBJ2-1, reads DTGVSQNPRHKITKRGQNVTFRCDPISEHNRLYWYRQTLGQGPEFLTYFQNEAQLEKSRLLSDRFSAERPKGSFSTLEIQRTEQGDSAMYLCASSPDPVGEQFFGPGTRLTVL.